This is a list of T cell receptor beta chains from one sample in a study of blood T cell repertoires in COVID-19. The assay was immunoSEQ multiplex PCR, and TCRdb's table has in-frame clones only and misses some. This repertoire shows about 270,000 clones, about 91% found once; its top ten account for about 3%. Material for sequencing was PBMCs or T cells enriched from blood (not recorded which). Receptors were obtained from a man aged 35-49 years who had been exposed to COVID-19. The CDR3 runs from the conserved cysteine through the conserved F or W. The order of the fields is D gene, V gene, J gene, clone size, CDR3 protein, CDR3 DNA. A D gene is named only where the DNA matches it firmly. Not all rows give a size; the values are once, few, many and, for expanded clones, a class.

NA,TRBV16,TRBJ1-3,NA,CASSQSSGTNSGNTIYF,TGTGCCAGCAGCCAATCCTCCGGGACAAACTCTGGAAACACCATATATTTT
NA,TRBV21-1,TRBJ1-5,NA,CASSTPKTGGWSQPQHF,TGTGCCAGCAGCACCCCGAAAACGGGGGGATGGAGTCAGCCCCAGCATTTT
NA,TRBV9,TRBJ2-2,NA,CASSRLMGAPDTGELFF,TGTGCCAGCAGCAGGCTGATGGGGGCGCCGGACACCGGGGAGCTGTTTTTT
NA,TRBV24-1,TRBJ1-5,once,CATSDFVGQPQHF,TGTGCCACCAGTGATTTTGTCGGTCAGCCCCAGCATTTT
TRBD2,TRBV2,TRBJ2-7,NA,CASSGAGGPYEQYF,TGTGCCAGCAGTGGAGCGGGAGGGCCATACGAGCAGTACTTC
NA,TRBV25-1,TRBJ2-5,NA,CAKITGPSQETQYF,TGTGCCAAAATAACAGGGCCCTCCCAAGAGACCCAGTACTTC
TRBD1,TRBV27,TRBJ2-5,NA,CASSQEYAGTGVYF,TGTGCCAGCAGCCAAGAGTATGCCGGGACAGGGGTTTACTTC
NA,TRBV15,TRBJ1-5,NA,CATSRDPMGNQPQHF,TGTGCCACCAGCAGAGATCCTATGGGCAATCAGCCCCAGCATTTT
TRBD1,TRBV27,TRBJ1-2,NA,CASSLYRGGYTF,TGTGCCAGCAGTCTCTACAGGGGTGGCTACACCTTC
NA,TRBV18,TRBJ2-2,NA,CASSPRQGGAGELFF,TGTGCCAGCTCACCAAGGCAGGGTGGCGCCGGGGAGCTGTTTTTT
TRBD1,TRBV15,TRBJ1-2,NA,CATSRGTGGIHGYTF,TGTGCCACCAGCAGAGGAACAGGGGGCATTCATGGCTACACCTTC
TRBD1,TRBV10-3,TRBJ1-1,NA,CAISESDRGTEAFF,TGTGCCATCAGTGAGTCGGACAGGGGCACTGAAGCTTTCTTT
NA,TRBV30,TRBJ1-5,NA,CAWPGNQPQHF,TGTGCCTGGCCAGGCAATCAGCCCCAGCATTTT
NA,TRBV2,TRBJ1-5,NA,CASTAGGSGQPQHF,TGTGCCAGCACCGCGGGGGGCTCGGGACAGCCCCAGCATTTT
NA,TRBV7-3,TRBJ2-2,NA,CASSDQGGSGELFF,TGTGCCAGCAGCGACCAGGGAGGTTCCGGGGAGCTGTTTTTT
NA,TRBV4-3,TRBJ1-6,NA,CASSQDLGNPPLHF,TGCGCCAGCAGCCAAGATCTCGGGAATCCTCCCCTCCACTTT
TRBD1,TRBV28,TRBJ1-1,NA,CASSPGGTEAFF,TGTGCCAGCAGTCCAGGGGGCACTGAAGCTTTCTTT
TRBD1,TRBV15,TRBJ2-3,NA,CATSTAAGTGPHSTDTQYF,TGTGCCACCAGCACAGCGGCCGGGACAGGGCCCCACTCCACAGATACGCAGTATTTT
TRBD1,TRBV19,TRBJ1-2,NA,CASSRDRGSGYTF,TGTGCCAGTAGTCGGGACAGGGGATCGGGCTACACCTTC
NA,TRBV7-9,TRBJ1-4,NA,CASSLGLGGEKLFF,TGTGCCAGCAGCTTAGGACTCGGTGGTGAAAAACTGTTTTTT
NA,TRBV28,TRBJ1-3,NA,CASSSHIGNTIYF,TGTGCCAGCAGTTCACATATTGGAAACACCATATATTTT
NA,TRBV5-6,TRBJ1-4,NA,CASSLRSGLEKLFF,TGTGCCAGCAGCCTCCGCTCTGGGCTTGAAAAACTGTTTTTT
NA,TRBV15,TRBJ1-2,once,CATSRGGGYGYTF,TGTGCCACCAGCAGAGGAGGGGGCTATGGCTACACCTTC
NA,TRBV4-1,TRBJ1-1,NA,CASSQVGRMNTEAFF,TGCGCCAGCAGCCAAGTTGGCCGAATGAACACTGAAGCTTTCTTT
TRBD2,TRBV5-4,TRBJ2-2,NA,CASSASGSWTGELFF,TGTGCCAGCAGCGCCAGCGGGAGCTGGACCGGGGAGCTGTTTTTT
NA,TRBV30,TRBJ1-2,NA,CAWNLQAGGYTF,TGTGCCTGGAACCTACAGGCGGGGGGCTACACCTTC
NA,TRBV2,TRBJ1-1,NA,CASSEWREVTEAFF,TGTGCCAGCAGTGAATGGCGGGAAGTGACTGAAGCTTTCTTT
NA,TRBV11-1,TRBJ2-7,NA,CASSFDRVSEQYF,TGTGCCAGCAGCTTCGACAGAGTCTCCGAGCAGTACTTC